These 17 T cell receptor beta chains originate from one sample sequenced in a study of blood T cell repertoires in COVID-19. Measured with immunoSEQ multiplex PCR; TCRdb has only the in-frame clones, and not every one. The table records 55,000 to 75,000 clones, approximately 79% of them present only once. Sequences were obtained from peripheral blood. The receptors stem from a man aged 80 or over with active COVID-19.

V usage is TRBV28 and J usage is TRBJ2-7, with a tentative D call TRBD2 (7 bases). Germline V gives CDR1 MDHEN, CDR2 SYDVKM. CDR3 size: 15 residues. Trimming removed 7 bases from V and 1 base from J, with 17 bases in between. The CDR3 DNA reads as TGTGCCAGCACCAACTCGGGGGGCCCGTCCTACGAGCAGTACTTC. This sequence encodes CASTNSGGPSYEQYF. The full variable domain, its missing parts supplied by reference TRBV28 and TRBJ2-7, is DVKVTQSSRYLVKRTGEKVFLECVQDMDHENMFWYRQDPGLGLRLIYFSYDVKMKEKGDIPEGYSVSREKKERFSLILESASTNQTSMYLCASTNSGGPSYEQYFGPGTRLTVT.

This sequence joins TRBV4-2 and TRBJ1-2, with 7 bases lining up with TRBD1. CDR1 and CDR2 (germline): LGHNA, YNFKEQ. This CDR3 is built from 15 residues. Losses at the gene ends were 0 bases for V and 2 bases for J; bases not matched to a gene: 3. Here the CDR3 reads CASSQDRTGNYGYTF. The CDR3 region has the DNA TGTGCCAGCAGCCAAGACCGGACAGGCAACTATGGCTACACCTTC.

The chain uses TRBV4-3 and TRBJ2-1; 11 bases line up with TRBD2. Looked up from germline, CDR1 is LGHNA and CDR2 is YSLEER. This CDR3 has 15 residues. Trimming at V came to 5 bases and at J to 6 bases, leaving 6 bases not matched to a gene. The CDR3 DNA reads TGCGCCAGCAGCTGGGGACTAGCGGTAACCAATGAGCAGTTCTTC. Amino acid sequence: CASSWGLAVTNEQFF.

The CDR3: CASSQKGAGSNIQYF. The CDR3 coding sequence is TGCGCCAGCAGCCAAAAAGGGGCCGGAAGTAACATTCAGTACTTC. The genes are TRBV4-1 and TRBJ2-4, with a possible D match to TRBD1 (5 bases). V lost 2 bases and J lost 7, with 15 bases in between. Looked up from germline, CDR1 is MGHRA and CDR2 is YSYEKL. The length of the CDR3 is 15 residues.

This clone was observed a single time. The rearrangement joins TRBV4-2 to TRBJ1-2; D may be TRBD1 (5 bases). Germline-derived CDR1 and CDR2 are LGHNA and YNFKEQ. The V and J ends lost 4 bases and 4 bases respectively, with 19 bases between them. The CDR3 is 16 residues long. The CDR3 region has the DNA TGTGCCAGCAGCCCCGAAGCCGGGGGGGAAGGCTATGGCTACACCTTC. This translates into CASSPEAGGEGYGYTF.

This clone was picked up a small number of times. This specimen includes other DNA sequences encoding the same CDR3. The V call is TRBV19, the J call TRBJ2-1; 8 bases agree with TRBD2. Germline CDR1 LNHDA, CDR2 SQIVND (reference sequence). The ends lost 2 bases at V and 0 bases at J; junction bases unmatched: 0. The CDR3 extends over 15 amino acids. DNA for the CDR3: TGTGCCAGTAGTATAAGCGGGAGCTCCTACAATGAGCAGTTCTTC. This sequence encodes CASSISGSSYNEQFF.

CDR3 loop: CASMRERGETQYF. CDR3 coding DNA: TGTGCCAGCATGAGGGAGCGAGGGGAGACCCAGTACTTC. The chain combines TRBV6-5 with TRBJ2-5; D perhaps matches TRBD2 (5 bases). The CDR3 spans 13 residues. CDR1 and CDR2 from the germline V gene are MNHEY and SVGAGI. The V end was cut by 7 bases, the J end by 5 bases, with 14 bases between.

The J gene is TRBJ1-2, the V gene TRBV10-3; D remains ambiguous. The CDR3 has 13 residues. Per the germline V gene, CDR1 is ENHRY and CDR2 is SYGVKD. Trimming cost V 11 bases and J 3 bases, with 16 bases left between them. The chain's CDR3 is CAAAAGPDYGYTF. The DNA of the CDR3 is TGTGCCGCCGCTGCGGGTCCCGACTATGGCTACACCTTC.

J is TRBJ2-3 and V is TRBV9; D perhaps matches TRBD1 (5 bases). Per the germline V gene, CDR1 is SGDLS and CDR2 is YYNGEE. Trimming pared 4 bases from V and 3 bases from J, leaving 15 bases between. The CDR3 is 15 amino acids. The CDR3 protein is CASSYRATETDTQYF. The CDR3 DNA sequence: TGTGCCAGCAGCTACAGAGCGACAGAGACAGATACGCAGTATTTT.

As DNA, the CDR3 is TGTGCCAGCAGCATCCCCCTGGGGGGAGGGGGCACAGATACGCAGTATTTT. This sequence encodes CASSIPLGGGGTDTQYF. The chain combines TRBV7-8 with TRBJ2-3; 7 bases are shared with TRBD2. With V trimmed by 5 bases and J by 1 base, 12 bases remained unmatched. The CDR3 runs 17 residues. In germline, CDR1 is SGHVS, CDR2 FQNEAQ.

V usage is TRBV7-3 and J usage is TRBJ2-3; D unclear. The CDR3 is 16 residues long. Germline lookup yields CDR1 SGHTA and CDR2 FQGTGA. The germline V and J ends were trimmed by 2 bases and 0 bases, with 12 bases remaining between them. This CDR3 reads CASSLGLERSTDTQYF. In nucleotides, the CDR3 is TGTGCCAGCAGCTTAGGGTTGGAGAGGAGCACAGATACGCAGTATTTT.

This chain uses TRBV7-3 with TRBJ2-1; 10 bases line up with TRBD2. V was pared by 6 bases and J by 4 bases, with 6 bases of the junction left unmatched. This CDR3 has 15 residues. Germline CDR1 SGHTA, CDR2 FQGTGA. Written as DNA, the CDR3 is TGTGCCAGCAGTCAACTAGCGGGATCTTACAATGAGCAGTTCTTC. This gives the protein CASSQLAGSYNEQFF.

A remark on this clone: This sample also contains other DNA sequences that code for the same CDR3. The gene calls are TRBV5-1 and TRBJ2-1, with TRBD2 matching 7 bases. With 0 bases clipped from V and 5 bases from J, the junction kept 5 bases outside the gene matches. There are 15 residues in the CDR3. CDR1 is SGHRS and CDR2 is YFSETQ in the germline V gene. In nucleotides, the CDR3 is TGCGCCAGCAGCTTGGGATTAGCGGGTGACAATGAGCAGTTCTTC. Translating it yields CASSLGLAGDNEQFF.

The chain has TRBV19 and TRBJ2-2; 9 bases align to TRBD1. Germline V lookup: CDR1 LNHDA, CDR2 SQIVND (reference sequence). The CDR3 sequence is 15 residues long. Germline trimming cut 7 bases from V and 9 bases from J; bases unmatched to any gene: 12. CDR3 nucleotide sequence: TGTGCCAGTACCCAACCCGGGACAGGGAGTCGGGAGCTGTTTTTT. This sequence encodes CASTQPGTGSRELFF.

This clone is a singleton in its sample. The chain is built from TRBV18 and TRBJ1-2, with D unresolved. V lost 3 bases, J lost 8 bases, and 13 bases lay in between. Germline-derived CDR1 and CDR2 are KGHSH and LQKENI. This CDR3 region has 13 residues. CDR3 protein: CASSPDQAGGYTF. The CDR3 DNA follows: TGTGCCAGCTCACCTGATCAAGCAGGCGGCTACACCTTC.

The V and J genes are TRBV6-5 and TRBJ2-1; 11 nucleotides align to TRBD2. The CDR3 extends over 15 amino acids. The germline V gene encodes CDR1 MNHEY and CDR2 SVGAGI. The trim removed 3 bases at V and 6 bases at J, leaving 4 bases unmatched. CDR3: CASSYTSGSVNEQFF. The CDR3 DNA is TGTGCCAGCAGTTATACTAGCGGGAGTGTCAATGAGCAGTTCTTC.

The V and J genes are TRBV5-1 and TRBJ2-7, with 7 bases lining up with TRBD2. CDR1 is SGHRS and CDR2 is YFSETQ in the germline V gene. J gave up 5 bases and V 0 bases, and 11 bases lay outside the gene matches. The CDR3 consists of 16 residues. CDR3 sequence reads: CASSLDPTSPSDEQYF. CDR3 DNA: TGCGCCAGCAGCTTGGACCCGACTAGCCCTAGCGACGAGCAGTACTTC.